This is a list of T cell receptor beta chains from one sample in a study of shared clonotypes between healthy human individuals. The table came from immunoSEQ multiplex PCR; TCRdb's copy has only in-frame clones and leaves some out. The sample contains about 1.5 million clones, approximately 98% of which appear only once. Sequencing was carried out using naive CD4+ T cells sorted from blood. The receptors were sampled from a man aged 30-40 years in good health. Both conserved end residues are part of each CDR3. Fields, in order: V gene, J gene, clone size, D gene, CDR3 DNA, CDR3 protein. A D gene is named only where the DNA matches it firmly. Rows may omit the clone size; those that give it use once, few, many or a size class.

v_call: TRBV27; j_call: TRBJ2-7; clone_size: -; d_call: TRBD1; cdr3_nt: TGTGCCAGCAGTACTCCGGGACAGGGATTAAACTACGAGCAGTACTTC; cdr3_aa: CASSTPGQGLNYEQYF
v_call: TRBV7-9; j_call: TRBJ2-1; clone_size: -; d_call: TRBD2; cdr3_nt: TGTGCCAGCAGCTTACCCCCCCGGCTAGCGGGAGATGGCAATGAGCAGTTCTTC; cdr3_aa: CASSLPPRLAGDGNEQFF
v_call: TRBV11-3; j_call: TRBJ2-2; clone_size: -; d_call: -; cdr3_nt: TGTGCCAGCAGGCACGGGACGTCCGGGGAGCTGTTTTTT; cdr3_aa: CASRHGTSGELFF
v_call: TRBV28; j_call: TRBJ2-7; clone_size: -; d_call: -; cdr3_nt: TGTGCCAGCAGTGTCCCTGGTCGGGGGTACGAGCAGTACTTC; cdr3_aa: CASSVPGRGYEQYF
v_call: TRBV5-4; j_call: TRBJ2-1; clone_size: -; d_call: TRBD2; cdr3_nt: TGTGCCAGCAGGGGGGGGCTAGCGGGAGTTGGTGAGCAGTTCTTC; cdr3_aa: CASRGGLAGVGEQFF
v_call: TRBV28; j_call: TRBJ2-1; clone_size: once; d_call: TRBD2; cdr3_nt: TGTGCCAGCAGTCTTAGCGGGACCTACAATGAGCAGTTCTTC; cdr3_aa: CASSLSGTYNEQFF
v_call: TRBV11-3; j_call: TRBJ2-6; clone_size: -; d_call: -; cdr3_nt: TGTGCCAGCAGCGGAGACAGCTCTGGGGCCAACGTCCTGACTTTC; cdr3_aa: CASSGDSSGANVLTF
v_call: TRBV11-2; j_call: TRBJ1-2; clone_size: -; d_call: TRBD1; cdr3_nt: TGTGCCAGCAGCTTAAGTGGGACAGGGAATGGCTACACCTTC; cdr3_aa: CASSLSGTGNGYTF
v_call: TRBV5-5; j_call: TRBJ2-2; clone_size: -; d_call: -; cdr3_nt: TGTGCCAGCAGCTTGTATCAGGAGATCGGGGAGCTGTTTTTT; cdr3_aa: CASSLYQEIGELFF
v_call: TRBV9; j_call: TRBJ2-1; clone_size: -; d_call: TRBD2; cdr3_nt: TGTGCCAGCAGCGGCACTAGCGGGAGGGCCGCGGTCAATGAGCAGTTCTTC; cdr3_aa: CASSGTSGRAAVNEQFF
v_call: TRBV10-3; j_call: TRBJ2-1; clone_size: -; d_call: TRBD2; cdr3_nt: TGTGCCATCAAGCGGGAGACGGGGAATGAGCAGTTCTTC; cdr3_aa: CAIKRETGNEQFF